This T cell receptor (beta chain) comes out of a study of Ad26.COV2.S vaccination and SARS-CoV-2 variants. Study at large: Donor was one of the participants in the Ad26.COV2.S arm of the COV1001 trial. Intramuscular Ad26.COV2.S at 5x10^10 or 1x10^11 viral particles.

This sample's treatment: around 19 received Ad26.COV2.S at low or high dose, single or two shots; 5 received placebo; per-sample allocation not given. Sample collection was performed on day 63 after the first vaccine or placebo injection. Expressing Wuhan-strain SARS-CoV-2 spike, an Ad26 vector served as the vaccine. CDR3 length: 17 residues. The J segment lost 5 bases and the V segment lost 5 bases, leaving 17 bases of the junction unmatched. Germline lookup yields CDR1 SGDLS and CDR2 YYNGEE. Regarding the study as a whole: Responses of T cells in total may have been underestimated by the TCR breadth and depth analyses.

Only in-frame clones appear in the TCRdb table, and some are missing; sequencing was by immunoSEQ multiplex PCR. Here the sample spans some 500,000 clones, roughly 89% being singletons. As regards this clone: What it recognizes is unknown.

The V gene is TRBV9, the J gene TRBJ1-1; 8 bases are a match to TRBD1. The sequence came from a person between 18 and 59 years old who received the Ad26.COV2.S COVID-19 vaccine or a placebo. The sequences come from peripheral blood, collected in a trial of Ad26.COV2.S vaccine versus placebo. The CDR3 reads CASRKRKIDRGRTEAFF. The CDR3, as DNA: TGTGCCAGCAGGAAACGAAAAATCGACAGGGGTCGAACTGAAGCTTTCTTT. Looking up the rest from reference TRBV9 and TRBJ1-1 gives the full variable domain: DSGVTQTPKHLITATGQRVTLRCSPRSGDLSVYWYQQSLDQGLQFLIQYYNGEERAKGNILERFSAQQFPDLHSELNLSSLELGDSALYFCASRKRKIDRGRTEAFFGQGTRLTVV.